The 28 T cell receptor beta chains below were found in one sample sequenced in a study of blood T cell repertoires in COVID-19. Produced via immunoSEQ multiplex PCR; TCRdb's table is partial and in-frame only. The sample lists 45,000 to 70,000 clones, approximately 90% seen once, with around 20% in the top ten. Sequencing was carried out using peripheral blood. The receptors were sampled from a woman at least 80 years old with COVID-19, enrolled during active disease.

The CDR3 protein is CASSLQSSGNTIYF. CDR3 in DNA: TGCGCCAGCAGCTTACAGAGCTCTGGAAACACCATATATTTT. The rearrangement links TRBV5-1 to TRBJ1-3; the D is unclear. The germline V and J ends were trimmed by 2 bases and 0 bases, with 6 bases remaining between them. In germline, CDR1 is SGHRS, CDR2 YFSETQ. CDR3 size: 14 residues.

CDR3 region: CASSSHMLNYGYTF. As DNA, the CDR3 is TGTGCCAGCAGTTCGCACATGCTTAACTATGGCTACACCTTC. The chain couples TRBV6-5 to TRBJ1-2; D gene uncertain. CDR1 is MNHEY, CDR2 SVGAGI, per germline. The CDR3 runs 14 residues. Trimming stripped 4 bases from V and 1 base from J, with 10 bases between.

This clone was recorded once. V and J are TRBV30 and TRBJ1-6; D uncertain. CDR3 length: 13 amino acids. The V gene's germline CDR1 is GTSNPN and CDR2 SVGIG (reference sequence). V lost 5 bases and J 0 bases, leaving 5 bases between the germline ends. CDR3 residues: CAWESSYNSPLHF. The DNA for the CDR3 is TGTGCCTGGGAGAGCTCCTATAATTCACCCCTCCACTTT. Drawing the rest from reference TRBV30 and TRBJ1-6, the complete variable domain is SQTIHQWPATLVQPVGSPLSLECTVEGTSNPNLYWYRQAAGRGLQLLFYSVGIGQISSEVPQNLSASRPQDRQFILSSKKLLLSDSGFYLCAWESSYNSPLHFGNGTRLTVT.

This clone has just one count. This chain uses TRBV7-3 with TRBJ2-1, with unresolved D. The CDR3 runs to 12 residues. The V end lost 5 bases, the J end lost 7 bases, and 9 bases lay between the germline ends. Germline CDR1 is SGHTA and CDR2 is FQGTGA. CDR3 amino acids: CASSVPGNEQFF. The DNA for the CDR3 is TGTGCCAGCAGCGTACCGGGTAATGAGCAGTTCTTC.

The V and J genes are TRBV7-9 and TRBJ2-1, with 10 bases aligning to TRBD1. The CDR3 contains 14 residues. Germline CDR1 is SEHNR and CDR2 is FQNEAQ (reference sequence). V shed 5 bases, J shed 10 bases, and the junction held 8 bases outside the gene matches. The CDR3 sequence is CASSRYGTGVEQFF. Written as DNA, the CDR3 is TGTGCCAGCAGCAGATACGGGACAGGGGTAGAGCAGTTCTTC.

The chain uses TRBV3-1 (or the pseudogene TRBV3-2) and TRBJ1-1, with TRBD1 matching 8 bases. The CDR3 sequence is 14 residues long. The V gene end was trimmed by 1 base and the J gene end by 3 bases; junction bases not matched to a gene: 1. Germline V gene data show CDR1 as LGHDT and CDR2 as YNNKEL (reference sequence). In DNA form, the CDR3 reads TGTGCCAGCAGCCAAGGACAGGGGTACACTGAAGCTTTCTTT. This encodes CASSQGQGYTEAFF.

CDR3 DNA: TGTGCCTGGACAGGGCTCTCTGGAAACACCATATATTTT. This encodes CAWTGLSGNTIYF. The rearrangement joins TRBV30 to TRBJ1-3; D is possibly TRBD1 (5 bases). V lost 4 bases, J lost 0 bases, and 7 bases lay in between. Per germline, CDR1 GTSNPN and CDR2 SVGIG (reference sequence). The CDR3 is 13 amino acids.

The rearrangement links TRBV24-1 to TRBJ1-4; TRBD1 matches at 11 bases. Germline CDR1 and CDR2: KGHDR and SFDVKD. V was pared by 0 bases and J by 4 bases, with 15 bases of the junction left unmatched. This CDR3 has 21 amino acids. The CDR3 sequence: CATSDLEDRGLFAPRNEKLFF. In nucleotides, the CDR3 is TGTGCCACCAGTGATTTGGAGGACAGGGGGCTCTTCGCACCCCGTAATGAAAAACTGTTTTTT.

The chain couples TRBV5-1 to TRBJ2-7; 10 bases line up with TRBD2. Germline values: CDR1 SGHRS, CDR2 YFSETQ. The CDR3 is made up of 15 amino acids. V lost 4 bases, J lost 4 bases, and 8 bases stayed unmatched. The DNA for the CDR3 is TGCGCCAGCAGCCTCCTTAGCGGGGGGACATACGAGCAGTACTTC. This sequence encodes CASSLLSGGTYEQYF.

V gene TRBV19 combines with J gene TRBJ2-1, with 8 bases matching TRBD2. V was pared by 5 bases and J by 2 bases, with 8 bases of the junction left unmatched. Per germline, CDR1 LNHDA and CDR2 SQIVND (reference sequence). The CDR3 consists of 16 residues. The DNA for the CDR3 is TGTGCCAGTAGTGGACGGGGGGGCCCCCCCTACAATGAGCAGTTCTTC. It translates to CASSGRGGPPYNEQFF.

J is TRBJ1-3 and V is TRBV19; D possibly corresponds to TRBD1 (5 bases). V lost 4 bases to trimming and J lost 0 bases, with 19 bases between them. The CDR3 loop spans 18 amino acids. Germline CDR1 reads LNHDA; CDR2 reads SQIVND (reference sequence). As DNA, the CDR3 is TGTGCCAGTAGTAACGACCGTCCGACAGTACTCTCTGGAAACACCATATATTTT. Protein product: CASSNDRPTVLSGNTIYF.

The genes are TRBV19 and TRBJ2-3; 8 nucleotides match TRBD1. Germline V gene data show CDR1 as LNHDA and CDR2 as SQIVND (reference sequence). V was pared by 5 bases and J by 5 bases, with 3 bases of the junction left unmatched. This CDR3 comprises 13 residues. The CDR3 sequence is CASSSTGVDTQYF. The CDR3, as DNA: TGTGCCAGTAGTTCGACAGGGGTAGATACGCAGTATTTT.

This chain connects TRBV30 to TRBJ2-5; TRBD1 aligns across 9 bases. Losses at the gene ends were 0 bases for V and 3 bases for J; bases not matched to a gene: 5. The CDR3 is 15 amino acids. Germline V gene lookup returns CDR1 GTSNPN and CDR2 SVGIG (reference sequence). The CDR3: CAWSVNRGRKETQYF. The CDR3 DNA sequence: TGTGCCTGGAGTGTGAACAGGGGGCGCAAAGAGACCCAGTACTTC.

This clone was seen once. The V and J genes are TRBV5-1 and TRBJ1-2; D is unresolved. CDR1 SGHRS and CDR2 YFSETQ come from the germline V gene. Trimming cost V 1 base and J 2 bases, with 12 bases left between them. This CDR3 has 15 amino acids. The CDR3 region has the DNA TGCGCCAGCAGCTTGAACGGCGGAGAAAACTATGGCTACACCTTC. Protein sequence: CASSLNGGENYGYTF.

The chain recombines TRBV6-1 with TRBJ2-5; D is perhaps TRBD1 (5 bases). Per the germline V gene, CDR1 is MNHNS and CDR2 is SASEGT. The CDR3 runs 14 residues. Trimming removed 3 bases at V and 3 bases at J, with 11 bases between. The CDR3 is CASSDPGREETQYF. The DNA for the CDR3 is TGTGCCAGCAGTGACCCGGGCAGGGAAGAGACCCAGTACTTC.

The rearrangement links TRBV2 to TRBJ1-5, with no clear D. The CDR3 loop spans 14 amino acids. Trimming shortened V by 3 bases and J by 1 base, and 7 bases separated the two germline ends. CDR1 is SNHLY, CDR2 FYNNEI, per germline. The CDR3 is CASSEIQSNQPQHF. Written as DNA, the CDR3 is TGTGCCAGCAGTGAGATACAGAGCAATCAGCCCCAGCATTTT.

The V call is TRBV6-5, the J call TRBJ2-7, with 12 bases that match TRBD1. This CDR3 comprises 16 residues. Trimming took 1 base from V and 4 from J; bases not matched to a gene: 5. Germline CDR1 MNHEY, CDR2 SVGAGI. CDR3 DNA: TGTGCCAGCAGTTACTTTCCGGGACAGGGGGCATACGAGCAGTACTTC. Protein sequence: CASSYFPGQGAYEQYF.

The V and J genes are TRBV3-1 (or the pseudogene TRBV3-2) and TRBJ1-3; D possibly corresponds to TRBD1 (6 bases). The CDR3 runs 15 residues. The V end was cut by 4 bases, the J end by 3 bases, with 13 bases between. CDR1 and CDR2 from the germline V gene are LGHDT and YNNKEL (reference sequence). The CDR3 protein is CASSPLLQGGNTIYF. DNA of the CDR3: TGTGCCAGCAGCCCCCTTTTACAGGGTGGAAACACCATATATTTT.

This clone has a single count. The genes are TRBV5-4 and TRBJ2-1, with D possibly matching TRBD1 (7 bases). The V gene lost 4 bases and the J gene lost 6 bases, with 17 bases spanning the gap. The CDR3 spans 15 residues. The germline gives CDR1 SGHNT, CDR2 YYREEE (reference sequence). The CDR3 DNA is TGTGCCAGCAGCCCGGAGGGGGCGCTTTTCAATGAGCAGTTCTTC. It translates to CASSPEGALFNEQFF.

This chain joins TRBV3-1 (or the pseudogene TRBV3-2) and TRBJ2-7, with TRBD1 matching 7 bases. Germline-derived CDR1 and CDR2 are LGHDT and YNNKEL (reference sequence). Unmatched junction bases numbered 7, after V lost 6 bases and J lost 5 bases. CDR3 length equals 13 residues. The CDR3 loop reads CASRHRGLDEQYF. In nucleotides, the CDR3 is TGTGCCAGCAGGCACAGGGGTTTAGACGAGCAGTACTTC.

The chain links TRBV29-1 to TRBJ1-5, with D tentatively TRBD1 (5 bases). Germline CDR1 is SQVTM and CDR2 is ANQGSEA. Between the trimmed V and J ends, which lost 6 bases and 2 bases, there was a span of 26 bases. CDR3 length: 18 amino acids. As DNA, the CDR3 is TGCAGCGTCGCCGGAGGGTTAGATAGGGGCGCTTGCAATCAGCCCCAGCATTTT. This sequence encodes CSVAGGLDRGACNQPQHF. The full variable domain, with the rest looked up from reference TRBV29-1 and TRBJ1-5, is SAVISQKPSRDICQRGTSLTIQCQVDSQVTMMFWYRQQPGQSLTLIATANQGSEATYESGFVIDKFPISRPNLTFSTLTVSNMSPEDSSIYLCSVAGGLDRGACNQPQHFGDGTRLSIL.

This chain links TRBV28 with TRBJ2-7, with 12 bases lining up with TRBD1. The CDR3 consists of 16 residues. Germline assignment: CDR1 MDHEN and CDR2 SYDVKM. Unmatched junction bases numbered 11, after V lost 6 bases and J lost 5 bases. This CDR3 is CASRPRGTGGFNEQYF. CDR3 sequence (DNA): TGTGCCAGCAGACCCCGCGGGACAGGGGGCTTCAACGAGCAGTACTTC.

The gene calls are TRBV3-1 (or the pseudogene TRBV3-2) and TRBJ1-6; the D gene is possibly TRBD1 (5 bases). With 3 bases removed from V and 9 bases from J, the gap between germline ends came to 9 bases. The CDR3 is 13 residues long. Germline-derived CDR1 and CDR2 are LGHDT and YNNKEL (reference sequence). CDR3 amino acids: CASSHRVGSPLHF. In DNA form, the CDR3 reads TGTGCCAGCAGCCACAGGGTCGGTTCACCCCTCCACTTT.

V is TRBV25-1 and J is TRBJ2-1, with 7 bases fitting TRBD2. There are 15 residues in the CDR3. Germline assignment: CDR1 MGHDK and CDR2 SYGVNS. J lost 5 bases, V lost 4 bases, and 8 bases had no gene match. The CDR3 sequence is CASSAPGTSDNEQFF. The CDR3, as DNA: TGTGCCAGCAGTGCGCCGGGTACTAGCGACAATGAGCAGTTCTTC.

The chain combines TRBV7-6 with TRBJ1-3, with D maybe TRBD1 (5 bases). V was clipped by 3 bases and J by 0 bases, with 21 bases between them. This CDR3 has 19 amino acids. CDR1 is SGHVS and CDR2 is FNYEAQ in the germline V gene. CDR3 sequence (DNA): TGTGCCAGCAGCTTTGGCGGGACTAATACGAACCCCTCTGGAAACACCATATATTTT. Translation: CASSFGGTNTNPSGNTIYF.

This clone appeared a single time. V is TRBV2 and J is TRBJ1-1; 7 bases line up with TRBD1. Germline-derived CDR1 and CDR2 are SNHLY and FYNNEI. The J segment lost 1 base and the V segment lost 4 bases, leaving 6 bases of the junction unmatched. This CDR3 is 15 amino acids long. The DNA of the CDR3 is TGTGCCAGCAGTGCGCCCGGGACAGCGAACACTGAAGCTTTCTTT. Translation: CASSAPGTANTEAFF.

This chain links TRBV5-1 with TRBJ1-2; 8 nucleotides line up with TRBD1. CDR3 length: 18 amino acids. V trimming: 4 bases; J trimming: 5 bases; junction bases outside the gene matches: 19. CDR1 and CDR2 from the germline V gene are SGHRS and YFSETQ. The CDR3 DNA follows: TGCGCCAGCAGCCAAGCTGCCGCAATTACAACAGGGGGTTATGGCTACACCTTC. Protein: CASSQAAAITTGGYGYTF.

CDR3 sequence (DNA): TGTGCCAGCAGCGGACAGGGGGCTGGGAATTCACCCCTCCACTTT. Translated, it gives CASSGQGAGNSPLHF. This sequence joins TRBV9 and TRBJ1-6; 10 positions agree with TRBD1. Germline V gene sequence: CDR1 SGDLS, CDR2 YYNGEE. This CDR3 has 15 amino acids. Unmatched junction bases numbered 4, after V lost 3 bases and J lost 7 bases.